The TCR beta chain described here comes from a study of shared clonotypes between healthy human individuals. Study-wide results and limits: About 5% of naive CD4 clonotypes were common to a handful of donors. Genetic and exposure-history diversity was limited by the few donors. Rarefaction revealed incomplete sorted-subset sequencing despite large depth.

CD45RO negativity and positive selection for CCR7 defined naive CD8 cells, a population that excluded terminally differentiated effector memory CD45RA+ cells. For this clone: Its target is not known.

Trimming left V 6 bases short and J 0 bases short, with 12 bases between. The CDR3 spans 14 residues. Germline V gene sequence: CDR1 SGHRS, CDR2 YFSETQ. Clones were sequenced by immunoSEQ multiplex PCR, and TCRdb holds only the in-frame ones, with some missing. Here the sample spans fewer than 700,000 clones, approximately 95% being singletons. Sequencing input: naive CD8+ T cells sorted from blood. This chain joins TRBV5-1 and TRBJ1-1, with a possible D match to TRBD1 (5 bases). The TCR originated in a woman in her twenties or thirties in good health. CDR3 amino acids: CASTSTEMNTEAFF. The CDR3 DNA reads TGCGCCAGCACCTCGACAGAGATGAACACTGAAGCTTTCTTT.